Listed below are T cell receptor beta chains from one sample, sequenced in a study of T cell responses to AZD1222 COVID-19 vaccine. Assay used: immunoSEQ multiplex PCR; TCRdb lists only in-frame clones, some missing. The sample records 120,000 or so clones, 85% to 95% being singletons. Sequencing used peripheral blood, obtained 28 days after the second AZD1222 dose. These receptors all come from an adult who received the AZD1222 COVID-19 vaccine. The CDR3 runs from the conserved cysteine through the conserved F or W. D genes are given only for firm matches. Only some rows state a clone size, as once, few, many or a class for expanded clones.

j_call: TRBJ1-1; clone_size: -; v_call: TRBV4-3; d_call: -; cdr3_aa: CASSQVGGVGEAFF; cdr3_nt: TGCGCCAGCAGCCAAGTGGGCGGGGTCGGAGAAGCTTTCTTT
j_call: TRBJ2-7; clone_size: -; v_call: TRBV6-2/TRBV6-3; d_call: -; cdr3_aa: CASSYSHLSYEQYF; cdr3_nt: TGTGCCAGCAGTTACTCACACCTCTCCTACGAGCAGTACTTC
j_call: TRBJ2-2; clone_size: -; v_call: TRBV5-1; d_call: -; cdr3_aa: CASRSSSSANTGELFF; cdr3_nt: TGCGCCAGCAGAAGTAGCAGTTCGGCGAACACCGGGGAGCTGTTTTTT
j_call: TRBJ2-1; clone_size: -; v_call: TRBV7-3; d_call: TRBD2; cdr3_aa: CASSSRRLAGGGYNEQFF; cdr3_nt: TGTGCCAGCAGCTCCAGGAGACTAGCGGGGGGCGGCTACAATGAGCAGTTCTTC
j_call: TRBJ2-7; clone_size: -; v_call: TRBV12-3/TRBV12-4; d_call: -; cdr3_aa: CASTPGLGEQYF; cdr3_nt: TGTGCCAGCACCCCGGGTCTTGGCGAGCAGTACTTC
j_call: TRBJ2-1; clone_size: -; v_call: TRBV5-1; d_call: TRBD2; cdr3_aa: CASSSRTSGRPSPYNEQFF; cdr3_nt: TGCGCCAGCAGCTCAAGGACTAGCGGGAGGCCGAGTCCCTACAATGAGCAGTTCTTC
j_call: TRBJ1-6; clone_size: -; v_call: TRBV6-5; d_call: -; cdr3_aa: CASGMGRSPLHF; cdr3_nt: TGTGCCAGCGGGATGGGTCGCTCACCCCTCCACTTT
j_call: TRBJ2-7; clone_size: -; v_call: TRBV27; d_call: TRBD1; cdr3_aa: CASSLVPAGGAYEQYF; cdr3_nt: TGTGCCAGCAGTTTAGTTCCGGCAGGGGGCGCCTACGAGCAGTACTTC
j_call: TRBJ2-5; clone_size: -; v_call: TRBV6-5; d_call: -; cdr3_aa: CASSRGAYKRETQYF; cdr3_nt: TGTGCCAGCAGTCGGGGGGCCTATAAGAGAGAGACCCAGTACTTC
j_call: TRBJ1-2; clone_size: once; v_call: TRBV7-2; d_call: -; cdr3_aa: CASSLQEGLGYTF; cdr3_nt: TGTGCCAGCAGCTTACAGGAGGGTTTGGGATACACCTTC
j_call: TRBJ2-2; clone_size: -; v_call: TRBV7-6; d_call: TRBD2; cdr3_aa: CASSLGVAGGGELFF; cdr3_nt: TGTGCCAGCAGCTTAGGGGTAGCGGGCGGCGGGGAGCTGTTTTTT
j_call: TRBJ1-6; clone_size: -; v_call: TRBV7-9; d_call: -; cdr3_aa: CASSLTAGPLHF; cdr3_nt: TGTGCCAGCAGCTTAACTGCAGGTCCCCTCCACTTT
j_call: TRBJ2-2; clone_size: -; v_call: TRBV11-2; d_call: TRBD1; cdr3_aa: CASSAGTVNTGELFF; cdr3_nt: TGTGCCAGCAGCGCAGGGACAGTTAACACCGGGGAGCTGTTTTTT
j_call: TRBJ1-6; clone_size: -; v_call: TRBV7-2; d_call: -; cdr3_aa: CASRYQVGDDSPLHF; cdr3_nt: TGTGCCAGCAGATACCAGGTTGGAGATGATTCACCCCTCCACTTT
j_call: TRBJ1-2; clone_size: -; v_call: TRBV27; d_call: -; cdr3_aa: CASSLTAGIGYTF; cdr3_nt: TGTGCCAGCAGTTTGACGGCCGGGATTGGCTACACCTTC